The 5 T cell receptor beta chains below come from one sample, sequenced in a study of control samples from healthy donors and cancer patients. This table comes from immunoSEQ multiplex PCR, and its TCRdb copy is limited to in-frame clones, with some not included. The sample carries some 140,000 clones, nearly 90% recorded once. Sequencing used PBMCs. The receptor source for this set is a man over 45 with head and neck cancer.

The rearrangement joins TRBV13 to TRBJ2-7, with 7 bases lining up with TRBD2. V shed 6 bases, J shed 0 bases, and the junction held 11 bases outside the gene matches. Germline loops: CDR1 PRHDT, CDR2 FYEKMQ (reference sequence). The CDR3 consists of 16 residues. CDR3 amino acids: CASSSASGVSSYEQYF. CDR3 coding DNA: TGTGCCAGCAGTTCCGCGAGCGGGGTCAGCTCCTACGAGCAGTACTTC.

The V and J genes are TRBV14 and TRBJ1-2; D unclear. Germline V lookup: CDR1 SGHDN, CDR2 FVKESK. V dropped 1 base and J dropped 5 bases, with 5 bases sitting between them. The CDR3 is 12 residues long. The DNA of the CDR3 is TGTGCCAGCAGCCAAGGGGGATATGGCTACACCTTC. Its protein product is CASSQGGYGYTF.

The chain carries TRBV7-9 and TRBJ1-2; D is possibly TRBD1 (5 bases). The CDR3 loop spans 14 amino acids. With 8 bases removed from V and 4 bases from J, the gap between germline ends came to 17 bases. Germline CDR1 and CDR2: SEHNR and FQNEAQ (reference sequence). The CDR3: CASGSTGQGYGYTF. The CDR3 DNA follows: TGTGCCAGCGGATCGACGGGGCAGGGCTATGGCTACACCTTC.

The J gene is TRBJ2-1, the V gene TRBV6-5; weak D call: TRBD2 (6 bases). V was pared by 6 bases and J by 7 bases, with 19 bases between. CDR1 is MNHEY and CDR2 is SVGAGI in the germline V gene. The CDR3 is 15 residues long. DNA of the CDR3: TGTGCCAGCAGACCTTGGGAGGAGAAAGGAAATGAGCAGTTCTTC. Amino acid sequence: CASRPWEEKGNEQFF.

This rearrangement joins TRBV30 to TRBJ2-1; tentative D call: TRBD1 (6 bases). V was cut by 7 bases and J by 11 bases, with 21 bases left in between. Germline CDR1 and CDR2: GTSNPN and SVGIG (reference sequence). The CDR3 covers 13 residues. In DNA form, the CDR3 reads TGTGCCTCCCATCCGGACAGCGCGAATCAGCAGTTCTTC. Its protein product is CASHPDSANQQFF.